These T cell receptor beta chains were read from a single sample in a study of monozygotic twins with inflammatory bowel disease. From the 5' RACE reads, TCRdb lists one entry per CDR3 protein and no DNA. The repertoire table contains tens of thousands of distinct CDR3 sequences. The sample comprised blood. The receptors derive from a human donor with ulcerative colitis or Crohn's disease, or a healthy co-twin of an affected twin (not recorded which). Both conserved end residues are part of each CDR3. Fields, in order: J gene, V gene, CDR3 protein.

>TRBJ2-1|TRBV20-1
CSALTRQGNEQFF
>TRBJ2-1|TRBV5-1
CASSLMVSLNNEQFF
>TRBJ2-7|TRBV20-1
CSARQGFDEQYF
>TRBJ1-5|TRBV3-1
CASSLGGSGNQPQHF
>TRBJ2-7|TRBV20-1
CSARVPTTRQYF
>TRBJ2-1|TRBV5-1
CASTQGGRINEQFF
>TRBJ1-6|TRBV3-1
CASSQRQENSPLHF
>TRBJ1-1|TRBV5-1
CASSYGQGEAFF
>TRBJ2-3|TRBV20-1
CSGGRGARTDTQYF
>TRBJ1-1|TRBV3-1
CTSSQGFRGTEAFF
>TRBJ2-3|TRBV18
CASSPIEEDTQYF
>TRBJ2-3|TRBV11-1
CASSSRISVGQGARSDTQYF
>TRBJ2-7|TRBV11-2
CASSFLGPSEGYEQYF
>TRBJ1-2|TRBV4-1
CASSQDFGQGGGYTF
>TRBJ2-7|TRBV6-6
CATGTGRSYEQYF
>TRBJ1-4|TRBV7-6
CASSLDPPRVTTNEKLFF
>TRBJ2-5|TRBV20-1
CSATRGSGETQYF
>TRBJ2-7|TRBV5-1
CASGTGGPYEQYF
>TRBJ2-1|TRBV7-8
CASIEPGQGIREQFF
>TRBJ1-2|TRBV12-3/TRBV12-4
CASSLSTGGYTF
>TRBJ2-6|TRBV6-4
CASSDSHSGANVLTF
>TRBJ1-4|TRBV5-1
CASSLSVYSTSGEKLFF
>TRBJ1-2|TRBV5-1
CASSREGQNYGYTF
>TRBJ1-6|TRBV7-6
CASREGNYNSPLHF
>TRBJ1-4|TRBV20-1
CSVRGGNEKLFF
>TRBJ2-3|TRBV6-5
CASSYQVLTSTDTQYF
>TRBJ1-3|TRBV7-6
CASSLGWDRDTIYF
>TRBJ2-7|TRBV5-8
CASSLPQDSIYEQYF
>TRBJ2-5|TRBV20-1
CSAAPFARETQYF
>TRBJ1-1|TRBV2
CASSEDYRAAINTEAFF
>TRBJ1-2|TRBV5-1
CASGTGTEGYTF
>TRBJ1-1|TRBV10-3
CAIRENTEAFF
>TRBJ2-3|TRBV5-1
CASSRTKEDTQYF